A single T cell receptor beta chain is shown here with its context. The sample is drawn from a study of beta chain features in type 1 diabetes. The isolated RNA, all of it, was reverse transcribed, so expressed TCRB transcripts were what got sequenced. The repertoire was sequenced with immunoSEQ multiplex PCR; TCRdb's copy has only in-frame clones and lacks some. The sample includes fewer than 550,000 clones, approximately 10% of them seen just once. Trimming at V came to 5 bases and at J to 9 bases, leaving 15 bases not matched to a gene. This CDR3 is 16 amino acids long. Germline CDR1 and CDR2: SEHNR and FQNEAQ (reference sequence).

Sequences were obtained from naive CD4+ T cells from blood. The rearrangement uses TRBV7-9 and TRBJ2-1; 8 nucleotides agree with TRBD2. The sequence derives from a young woman in good health. The CDR3 DNA reads as TGTGCCAGCAGCCGACCCCTAGCGGGCGGGAGAGGTGAGCAGTTCTTC. Amino acids: CASSRPLAGGRGEQFF.